This TCR beta chain is from a study of regulatory T cells in long-lasting Graves disease. As for time point: newly diagnosed GD, antithyroid drugs for less than 3 months. PBMC-extracted RNA yielded the TCR library. Between the trimmed V and J ends, which lost 0 bases and 5 bases, there was a span of 7 bases. The CDR3 consists of 13 residues. Germline CDR1 reads SGHTA; CDR2 reads FQGNSA. This clonotype has a count of ten or more. Arm-PCR of CDR3 regions with iRepertoire HTBI primers generated TCR beta libraries. TCRdb redid the calling of the multiplex PCR reads with MiXCR, one entry per CDR3 protein. This table holds approximately 470,000 distinct CDR3 sequences, roughly 16% found once. The same data also went into a second study, on T cells in Graves' hyperthyroidism and ophthalmopathy.

This receptor was obtained from a middle-aged man with Graves disease. This chain uses TRBV7-2 with TRBJ2-5, with a tentative D call TRBD2 (5 bases). The material sequenced was peripheral blood mononuclear cells (PBMCs), taken at new diagnosis, from a patient treated with antithyroid drugs. The DNA of the CDR3 is TGTGCCAGCAGCTTAGCGGGAGCCGAGACCCAGTACTTC. Its translation is CASSLAGAETQYF.